This TCR beta chain was recorded in a study of blood T cell repertoires in COVID-19. About the research overall: Acute-phase and convalescent COVID-19 samples originated in the United States, Italy and Spain. Nucleic acid was either cDNA or gDNA, and it came from T cells, B-cell-depleted T cells, or PBMCs.

Germline V gives CDR1 SGHAT, CDR2 FQNNGV. The CDR3 sequence is 14 residues long. The V gene end was trimmed by 1 base and the J gene end by 4 bases; junction bases not matched to a gene: 0. How the authors handled the data: Reference gene primer amplification in the assay estimated nucleated cell counts. TCRdb's copy holds only in-frame clones and misses some; the assay was immunoSEQ multiplex PCR. The V and J calls and the clone size are those of that table, but D and trimming were determined from the DNA. The sample yields approximately 150,000 clones, more than 85% seen once. The gene calls are TRBV11-2 and TRBJ2-5; 10 bases are shared with TRBD1. Sample: peripheral blood. The receptor comes from a middle-aged man with active or convalescent COVID-19. The DNA for the CDR3 is TGTGCCAGCAGCTTAGGGGACAGGGGAGAGACCCAGTACTTC. Translation gives CASSLGDRGETQYF. Full variable domain (outside the CDR3, taken from reference TRBV11-2 and TRBJ2-5): EAGVAQSPRYKIIEKRQSVAFWCNPISGHATLYWYQQILGQGPKLLIQFQNNGVVDDSQLPKDRFSAERLKGVDSTLKIQPAKLEDSAVYLCASSLGDRGETQYFGPGTRLLVL.